Presented here are 24 T cell receptor beta chains from one specimen sequenced in a study of cytomegalovirus exposure and HLA in healthy donors. Vbeta (60) and Jbeta (13) primers were used in the PCR. Sequenced by immunoSEQ multiplex PCR; TCRdb stores in-frame clones only, minus some. The sample has roughly 130,000 clones, around 82% seen once. The sequencing sample was made of PBMCs. The source is a male donor in good health and CMV-seropositive.

This clone was recorded a few times. The chain recombines TRBV15 with TRBJ2-7, with D possibly TRBD1 on 6 matching bases. The CDR3 length is 14 residues. Trimming took 5 bases from V and 0 from J, leaving 11 bases between them. CDR1 LNHNV and CDR2 YYDKDF come from the germline V gene (reference sequence). The CDR3 nucleotides are TGTGCCACCAGCGAACGGGACAACTCCTACGAGCAGTACTTC. Protein product: CATSERDNSYEQYF.

V gene TRBV10-3 combines with J gene TRBJ1-1; maybe TRBD1 (5 bases). V was shortened by 10 bases and J by 0 bases, with 15 bases between the two germline ends. Germline assignment: CDR1 ENHRY and CDR2 SYGVKD. This CDR3 contains 14 residues. The CDR3 DNA follows: TGTGCCACGGTGCGATCGGGGGTGAACACTGAAGCTTTCTTT. Protein sequence: CATVRSGVNTEAFF.

The chain's CDR3 is CASSLEAESYEQYF. CDR3 bases: TGTGCCAGCAGTTTAGAGGCTGAGTCCTACGAGCAGTACTTC. V gene TRBV27 combines with J gene TRBJ2-7; D not resolved. This CDR3 region has 14 residues. CDR1 is MNHEY, CDR2 SMNVEV, per germline (reference sequence). The germline V and J ends were trimmed by 2 bases and 1 base, with 9 bases remaining between them.

This chain joins TRBV29-1 and TRBJ1-2; 9 bases map to TRBD1. This CDR3 has 14 amino acids. Germline loops: CDR1 SQVTM, CDR2 ANQGSEA. The ends lost 4 bases at V and 4 bases at J; junction bases unmatched: 7. In nucleotides, the CDR3 is TGCAGCGTTGGGCCGGGACAGGGAGGCTATGGCTACACCTTC. This codes for CSVGPGQGGYGYTF.

The chain links TRBV5-6 to TRBJ2-1; the D gene is possibly TRBD2 (5 bases). The germline CDR1 and CDR2 sequences are SGHDT and YYEEEE. The length of the CDR3 is 15 residues. Trimming shortened V by 0 bases and J by 2 bases, and 9 bases separated the two germline ends. This CDR3 reads CASSLVLRAYNEQFF. In DNA, the CDR3 is TGTGCCAGCAGCTTGGTTCTGCGGGCCTACAATGAGCAGTTCTTC.

A word on this clone: The junction departs from germline at one end; a sequencing error may be responsible. The rearrangement links TRBV5-1 to TRBJ2-6; possibly TRBD1 for D (6 bases). CDR1 is SGHRS and CDR2 is YFSETQ in the germline V gene. The CDR3 runs to 15 residues. The CDR3 spells CASSLGRSGANGLTF. The CDR3 DNA reads as TGCGCCAGCAGCTTGGGAAGGTCAGGGGCCAACGGCCTGACTTTC.

This rearrangement joins TRBV28 to TRBJ2-7; D is possibly TRBD1 (6 bases). Germline V gives CDR1 MDHEN, CDR2 SYDVKM. V was pared by 2 bases and J by 0 bases, with 11 bases between. The CDR3 length is 15 residues. The CDR3 loop is CASSLHQQGSYEQYF. The CDR3 DNA reads as TGTGCCAGCAGTTTACACCAACAGGGCTCCTACGAGCAGTACTTC.

This chain links TRBV6-5 with TRBJ2-1; D remains unclear. V was shortened by 6 bases and J by 6 bases, with 12 bases between the two germline ends. The germline V gene encodes CDR1 MNHEY and CDR2 SVGAGI. The CDR3 contains 13 residues. This chain's CDR3 is CASRNLVLNEQFF. CDR3 sequence (DNA): TGTGCCAGCAGGAACCTAGTTCTCAATGAGCAGTTCTTC.

This clone showed up just once. DNA for the CDR3: TGTGCCAGTACCCAATTTGCCCTTGGACAGGGTACCCCCTACGAGCAGTACTTC. It is translated as CASTQFALGQGTPYEQYF. The chain combines TRBV4-2 with TRBJ2-7; 8 positions agree with TRBD1. There are 18 residues in the CDR3. Germline V lookup: CDR1 LGHNA, CDR2 YNFKEQ. V lost 9 bases, J lost 2 bases, and 21 bases stayed unmatched.

This clone has only one observation. V gene TRBV5-5 combines with J gene TRBJ2-7, with D possibly TRBD1 on 5 matching bases. V was trimmed by 4 bases and J by 4 bases, leaving 21 bases between them. The germline V gene encodes CDR1 SGHKS and CDR2 YYEKEE (reference sequence). The CDR3 length is 16 residues. The CDR3 protein is CASSPRLADKTYEQYF. DNA for the CDR3: TGTGCCAGCAGCCCCCGGCTCGCGGACAAAACTTACGAGCAGTACTTC.

This chain links TRBV28 with TRBJ2-5; 9 positions match TRBD2. This CDR3 has 14 amino acids. The V gene end was trimmed by 6 bases and the J gene end by 5 bases; junction bases not matched to a gene: 7. From germline, CDR1 is MDHEN and CDR2 SYDVKM. For the CDR3, the DNA is TGTGCCAGCAGGGGGCTAGCGGGACGGGAGACCCAGTACTTC. As protein: CASRGLAGRETQYF.

The rearrangement joins TRBV6-6 to TRBJ2-1, with D unclear. This CDR3 has 13 amino acids. CDR1 and CDR2 (germline): MNHNY, SVGAGI (reference sequence). V dropped 6 bases and J dropped 8 bases, with 14 bases sitting between them. The CDR3 is CASRESDFYEQFF. The CDR3, as DNA: TGTGCCAGCAGGGAGAGCGATTTCTATGAGCAGTTCTTC.

This rearrangement joins TRBV7-2 to TRBJ2-5; 13 positions agree with TRBD2. V lost 4 bases, J lost 3 bases, and 14 bases stayed unmatched. The CDR3 covers 19 residues. Germline assignment: CDR1 SGHTA and CDR2 FQGNSA. CDR3 in amino acids: CASSSTTGTSGTKKETQYF. As DNA, the CDR3 is TGTGCCAGCAGCTCAACAACCGGGACTAGCGGGACCAAGAAAGAGACCCAGTACTTC.

The V call is TRBV5-4, the J call TRBJ2-5; D is undetermined. Between the trimmed V and J ends, which lost 0 bases and 0 bases, there was a span of 6 bases. The CDR3 consists of 14 residues. Germline values: CDR1 SGHNT, CDR2 YYREEE (reference sequence). CDR3 in amino acids: CASSLASNQETQYF. As DNA, the CDR3 is TGTGCCAGCAGCTTGGCCTCTAACCAAGAGACCCAGTACTTC. Using reference TRBV5-4 and TRBJ2-5 for the parts outside the CDR3, the full variable domain is ETGVTQSPTHLIKTRGQQVTLRCSSQSGHNTVSWYQQALGQGPQFIFQYYREEENGRGNFPPRFSGLQFPNYSSELNVNALELDDSALYLCASSLASNQETQYFGPGTRLLVL.

The chain couples TRBV5-1 to TRBJ2-1; 11 bases match TRBD2. Germline lookup yields CDR1 SGHRS and CDR2 YFSETQ. The V and J ends lost 4 bases and 7 bases, in that order; junction bases with no gene match: 4. The CDR3 spans 14 residues. This CDR3 is CASSVAGGPNEQFF. For the CDR3, the DNA is TGCGCCAGCAGCGTAGCGGGAGGGCCGAATGAGCAGTTCTTC.

The J gene is TRBJ2-7, the V gene TRBV7-2; 7 nucleotides align to TRBD1. The CDR3 extends over 14 amino acids. The V gene end was trimmed by 5 bases and the J gene end by 2 bases; junction bases not matched to a gene: 6. Germline values: CDR1 SGHTA, CDR2 FQGNSA. This chain's CDR3 is CASSTRDRPYEQYF. CDR3 nucleotide sequence: TGTGCCAGCAGCACCCGGGACAGACCCTACGAGCAGTACTTC. Together with reference TRBV7-2 and TRBJ2-7, the CDR3 gives the full variable domain: GAGVSQSPSNKVTEKGKDVELRCDPISGHTALYWYRQSLGQGLEFLIYFQGNSAPDKSGLPSDRFSAERTGGSVSTLTIQRTQQEDSAVYLCASSTRDRPYEQYFGPGTRLTVT.

V is TRBV19 and J is TRBJ2-7; 7 bases map to TRBD2. The germline V gene encodes CDR1 LNHDA and CDR2 SQIVND (reference sequence). The CDR3 loop spans 17 amino acids. V lost 5 bases to trimming and J lost 2 bases; unmatched junction nucleotides: 15. The CDR3 spells CASSSRGWEGVTYEQYF. In DNA form, the CDR3 reads TGTGCCAGTAGTTCCCGCGGGTGGGAGGGAGTAACCTACGAGCAGTACTTC.

The rearrangement joins TRBV7-9 to TRBJ2-3, with D possibly matching TRBD1 (5 bases). V dropped 1 base and J dropped 2 bases, with 10 bases sitting between them. CDR1 and CDR2 (germline): SEHNR, FQNEAQ (reference sequence). This CDR3 spans 15 amino acids. The CDR3 sequence: CASSLGDGHTDTQYF. The CDR3, as DNA: TGTGCCAGCAGCTTAGGAGACGGACACACAGATACGCAGTATTTT.

The chain employs TRBV10-3 and TRBJ1-3, with 9 positions matching TRBD1. V lost 11 bases, J lost 2 bases, and 10 bases stayed unmatched. CDR3 length equals 15 residues. Germline loops: CDR1 ENHRY, CDR2 SYGVKD. CDR3 sequence (DNA): TGTGCCGTCGGGACAGGGAAAATAGCTGGAAACACCATATATTTT. Protein: CAVGTGKIAGNTIYF.

The chain employs TRBV7-3 and TRBJ2-1; weak D call: TRBD2 (6 bases). V gave up 8 bases and J gave up 12 bases, with 14 bases separating them. Germline V gene data show CDR1 as SGHTA and CDR2 as FQGTGA. The CDR3 runs 11 residues. For the CDR3, the DNA is TGTGCCAGCGGGTTGGGGGACTCGCAGTTCTTC. Translation: CASGLGDSQFF.

The chain is built from TRBV5-1 and TRBJ2-5, with TRBD2 matching 7 bases. Per germline, CDR1 SGHRS and CDR2 YFSETQ. Trimming removed 6 bases from V and 4 bases from J; junction bases left unmatched: 12. The CDR3 extends over 15 amino acids. The CDR3 DNA reads as TGCGCCAGCAAGGCGGGAGAGGGCTTGTTAGAGACCCAGTACTTC. It yields the protein CASKAGEGLLETQYF. Full variable domain (outside the CDR3, taken from reference TRBV5-1 and TRBJ2-5): KAGVTQTPRYLIKTRGQQVTLSCSPISGHRSVSWYQQTPGQGLQFLFEYFSETQRNKGNFPGRFSGRQFSNSRSEMNVSTLELGDSALYLCASKAGEGLLETQYFGPGTRLLVL.

The J gene is TRBJ2-7, the V gene TRBV19; 9 nucleotides agree with TRBD1. The CDR3 runs 12 residues. Losses at the gene ends were 9 bases for V and 1 base for J; bases not matched to a gene: 1. The germline V gene has CDR1 LNHDA and CDR2 SQIVND (reference sequence). The CDR3 sequence is CARGTGSYEQYF. CDR3 DNA sequence: TGTGCCAGGGGGACAGGGTCCTACGAGCAGTACTTC.

The CDR3 bases are TGTGCCAGCAGCACCCTAGGCAGAAGCAATCAGCCCCAGCATTTT. It codes for CASSTLGRSNQPQHF. This rearrangement joins TRBV7-8 to TRBJ1-5; D remains unclear. With 5 bases removed from V and 1 base from J, the gap between germline ends came to 12 bases. Germline loops: CDR1 SGHVS, CDR2 FQNEAQ. This CDR3 spans 15 amino acids.

The rearrangement uses TRBV18 and TRBJ2-1; a possible D gene is TRBD1 (6 bases). Trimming pared 4 bases from V and 1 base from J, leaving 8 bases between. The CDR3 extends over 14 amino acids. Germline CDR1 and CDR2: KGHSH and LQKENI. The CDR3, as DNA: TGTGCCAGCTCACTTACAGGGTCCTACAATGAGCAGTTCTTC. It is translated as CASSLTGSYNEQFF.